One sample yielded the 4 T cell receptor beta chains listed below, sequenced in a study of blood T cells in healthy people across ages. A second roughly 7 to 11 cycle PCR used barcoded and J-beta primers. TCRdb independently ran MiXCR on the 5' RACE reads; one entry per CDR3 protein. This table has roughly 1.6 million distinct CDR3 sequences, roughly 32% appearing once. Sequenced: blood. The receptors originated from a woman aged 30 to 39 in good health.

The CDR3 reads CASSLVFGIKSGNEQYF. In nucleotides, the CDR3 is TGTGCCAGCAGCTTGGTTTTTGGGATAAAGTCGGGAAATGAGCAGTACTTC. The V gene is TRBV5-5, the J gene TRBJ2-7; D is possibly TRBD2 (5 bases). This CDR3 region has 17 residues. CDR1 is SGHKS, CDR2 YYEKEE, per germline (reference sequence). Between the trimmed V and J ends, which lost 0 bases and 7 bases, there was a span of 23 bases.

This chain connects TRBV7-8 to TRBJ2-1; 8 bases align to TRBD2. The trim removed 5 bases at V and 7 bases at J, leaving 16 bases unmatched. Germline lookup yields CDR1 SGHVS and CDR2 FQNEAQ. The CDR3 runs 17 residues. CDR3 coding DNA: TGTGCCAGCAGCGCTATACTACAGGGCGGGGGGAGAAATGAGCAGTTCTTC. Translated: CASSAILQGGGRNEQFF.

In its sample, this clonotype was seen once. A much larger clone lies one base from this, so it may be a read error. The chain recombines TRBV6-1 with TRBJ2-7; 7 bases match TRBD1. The V segment lost 6 bases and the J segment 3 bases; nucleotides outside the gene matches: 8. The CDR3 contains 14 residues. Looked up from germline, CDR1 is MNHNS and CDR2 is SASEGT. CDR3 DNA sequence: TGTGCCAGCAGGGAACAGGGGATTGGCTACGAGCAGTACTTC. Its protein product is CASREQGIGYEQYF.

This clonotype was counted between two and nine times. The chain is built from TRBV10-3 and TRBJ2-7, with D possibly being TRBD1 (6 bases). The J call may be in error: the DNA end matches TRBJ2-5 better. CDR3 size: 13 residues. Germline V gene sequence: CDR1 ENHRY, CDR2 SYGVKD. The CDR3 protein is CAISIQGYETQYF. The CDR3 DNA reads as TGTGCCATCAGTATACAGGGTTATGAGACCCAGTACTTC.